This record looks at one T cell receptor (beta chain) sequence and its context. The sample comes from a study of blood T cell repertoires in COVID-19. At the level of the study: Samples representing acute and convalescent COVID-19 were sourced from the United States, Italy and Spain.

The table came from immunoSEQ multiplex PCR; TCRdb's copy has only in-frame clones and leaves some out. The sample includes more than 100,000 clones, 84% of them seen just once. The CDR3 consists of 13 residues. The J segment lost 5 bases and the V segment lost 5 bases, leaving 5 bases of the junction unmatched. CDR1 MNHEY and CDR2 SVGAGI come from the germline V gene. V usage is TRBV6-5 and J usage is TRBJ1-1; 7 bases match TRBD1. The source material was peripheral blood. The sequence was obtained from a human donor in a cohort sampled during active COVID-19. The CDR3 loop reads CASSPRQGTEAFF. DNA of the CDR3: TGTGCCAGCAGTCCCCGACAGGGTACTGAAGCTTTCTTT.